These T cell receptor beta chains were read from a single sample in a study of post-analysis software for immune sequencing data. Each CDR3 protein is one row after TCRdb ran MiXCR on the PCR reads. The sample includes some 690,000 distinct CDR3 sequences, around 60% seen only once; the top ten take about 11%. The sequencing input was blood. These receptors were collected from a girl aged 2-9 years with multiple sclerosis. Both conserved end residues are part of each CDR3. A D gene is named only where the DNA matches it firmly. Clone size appears in some rows only: once, few, many, or a class for an expanded clone.

NA	NA	TRBJ1-2	TRBV7-2	CASNGGGGIANTF	TGTGCCAGCAACGGAGGGGGGGGCATAGCAAACACCTTC
TRBD1	NA	TRBJ2-6	TRBV7-9	CASSLGQGASGANVLTF	TGTGCCAGCAGCTTAGGACAGGGGGCTTCTGGGGCCAACGTCCTGACTTTC
NA	NA	TRBJ2-3	TRBV20-1	CSAEGTSSTDTQYF	TGCAGTGCGGAGGGGACTTCTAGCACAGATACGCAGTATTTT
NA	NA	TRBJ2-1	TRBV12-3/TRBV12-4	CASRLHNEQFF	TGTGCCAGCAGGCTACACAATGAGCAGTTCTTC
TRBD2	NA	TRBJ2-7	TRBV10-3	CTIRLAGRYEQYF	TGTACCATACGACTAGCGGGCCGCTACGAGCAGTACTTC
NA	NA	TRBJ2-3	TRBV5-1	CASSVSATDTQYF	TGCGCCAGCAGCGTATCAGCAACAGATACGCAGTATTTT
NA	NA	TRBJ1-2	TRBV4-3	CASSQEWDPQGPYGYTF	TGCGCCAGCAGCCAAGAATGGGACCCCCAGGGACCATATGGCTACACCTTC
TRBD2	NA	TRBJ2-1	TRBV5-1	CASSQTSGVSYNEQFF	TGCGCCAGCAGTCAGACTAGCGGAGTCTCCTACAATGAGCAGTTCTTC
NA	NA	TRBJ1-2	TRBV27	CASSLSRTGGSYGYTF	TGTGCCAGCAGTTTATCGCGAACAGGAGGATCCTATGGCTACACCTTC
NA	NA	TRBJ2-5	TRBV28	CASSLRGYETQYF	TGTGCCAGCAGTTTAAGGGGGTACGAGACCCAGTACTTC
NA	NA	TRBJ2-3	TRBV7-3	CASSGGWSSDTQYF	TGTGCCAGCAGCGGTGGATGGAGTTCAGATACGCAGTATTTT
TRBD2	NA	TRBJ2-3	TRBV20-1	CSALAGGPADTQYF	TGCAGTGCTTTAGCGGGGGGGCCCGCAGATACGCAGTATTTT
TRBD1	NA	TRBJ2-5	TRBV25-1	CASSGSGQGAQYF	TGTGCCAGCAGTGGTTCGGGACAGGGGGCCCAGTACTTC
TRBD1	NA	TRBJ2-1	TRBV30	CAWIGTGGYNEQFF	TGTGCCTGGATCGGGACAGGGGGTTACAATGAGCAGTTCTTC
NA	few	TRBJ2-2	TRBV11-3	CASSIRPDTGELFF	TGCGCCAGCAGCATCCGTCCAGACACCGGGGAGCTGTTTTTT
NA	NA	TRBJ2-3	TRBV3-1	CASSPVVTTDTQYF	TGTGCCAGCAGCCCTGTGGTGACCACAGATACGCAGTATTTT
NA	NA	TRBJ1-1	TRBV6-2/TRBV6-3	CASNKPSTGNTEAFF	TGTGCCAGCAACAAGCCCTCAACAGGGAACACTGAAGCTTTCTTT
NA	NA	TRBJ2-7	TRBV7-6	CASSPRGALYEQYF	TGTGCCAGCAGCCCGCGAGGGGCCCTCTACGAGCAGTACTTC
NA	NA	TRBJ2-6	TRBV28	CASSSPQWPHPIIALSGANVLTF	TGTGCCAGCAGTTCTCCTCAGTGGCCTCATCCCATAATAGCTCTGTCTGGGGCCAACGTCCTGACTTTC
TRBD2	NA	TRBJ2-5	TRBV10-2	CASRPLATAGETQYF	TGCGCCAGCAGGCCACTAGCGACGGCAGGGGAGACCCAGTACTTC
NA	NA	TRBJ1-2	TRBV7-9	CASSSIRDTYGYTF	TGTGCCAGCAGCTCAATCCGGGACACCTATGGCTACACCTTC
NA	few	TRBJ2-4	TRBV7-9	CASSPRGGELAKNIQYF	TGTGCCAGCAGCCCACGTGGCGGAGAGCTAGCCAAAAACATTCAGTACTTC
TRBD1	NA	TRBJ1-5	TRBV20-1	CSARAGTGRFSPQHF	TGCAGTGCTAGGGCCGGGACAGGGAGATTTTCGCCCCAGCATTTT
TRBD2	NA	TRBJ2-1	TRBV9	CASSVVSSGGVLFF	TGTGCCAGCAGCGTAGTTAGTAGCGGGGGTGTCCTGTTCTTC
NA	NA	TRBJ1-1	TRBV5-1	CASSLNQRTEAFF	TGCGCCAGCAGCTTGAATCAGAGAACTGAAGCTTTCTTT
NA	NA	TRBJ2-5	TRBV7-9	CASSLDGTPTQYF	TGTGCCAGCAGCTTAGATGGGACTCCGACCCAGTACTTC
TRBD1	NA	TRBJ1-4	TRBV27	CASSSRGPQKLFF	TGTGCCAGCAGTTCCAGGGGGCCTCAAAAACTGTTTTTT
NA	NA	TRBJ2-5	TRBV10-3	CAISESPGGRSSETQYF	TGTGCCATCAGTGAGTCTCCAGGGGGGCGATCATCGGAGACCCAGTACTTC
NA	NA	TRBJ1-1	TRBV5-1	CASSFLTDTEAFF	TGCGCCAGCAGCTTTCTGACGGACACTGAAGCTTTCTTT
NA	NA	TRBJ2-1	TRBV20-1	CSARVGLPRGEQFF	TGCAGTGCTAGAGTTGGACTACCGAGGGGCGAGCAGTTCTTC
TRBD2	NA	TRBJ2-3	TRBV29-1	CSVEVTSGTDTQYF	TGCAGCGTTGAGGTGACTAGCGGGACAGATACGCAGTATTTT
NA	NA	TRBJ2-1	TRBV5-6	CASSLSGTTYNEQFF	TGTGCCAGCAGCTTAAGTGGGACCACCTACAATGAGCAGTTCTTC
TRBD2	few	TRBJ2-3	TRBV28	CASSSGTSGITDTQYF	TGTGCCAGCAGTTCAGGGACTAGCGGGATCACAGATACGCAGTATTTT
TRBD1	NA	TRBJ2-1	TRBV4-3	CASSQGTGDNEQFF	TGCGCCAGCAGCCAAGGGACAGGGGACAATGAGCAGTTCTTC
NA	once	TRBJ1-2	TRBV7-9	CASSLGRRDGYTF	TGTGCCAGCAGCTTGGGTCGGCGGGATGGCTACACCTTC
TRBD2	few	TRBJ2-3	TRBV5-5	CASSLPLAANTDTQYF	TGTGCCAGCAGCTTGCCACTAGCGGCGAACACAGATACGCAGTATTTT
NA	NA	TRBJ2-1	TRBV27	CASSVAESSYNEQFF	TGTGCCAGCAGTGTAGCGGAGAGCTCCTACAATGAGCAGTTCTTC
NA	NA	TRBJ1-1	TRBV29-1	CSVATVNTEAFF	TGCAGCGTGGCGACGGTGAACACTGAAGCTTTCTTT